This T cell receptor (beta chain) was identified in a study of T-cell memory formation after mild COVID-19. Across the whole study: Largely donor-specific sequence clusters came from two donors.

A 5'RACE reaction primed in the constant segment made cDNA libraries of TCR alpha and TCR beta, and these carried sample barcodes and UMIs. MiXCR was run by TCRdb on the 5' RACE reads, yielding one entry per CDR3 protein. This sample has 410,000 or so distinct CDR3 sequences, with about 25% found just once. A word on this clonotype: Its antigen is not known.

Broader study findings: Cross-reactive memory apparently joined, as some responding clones appeared in pre-infection memory. Day 15 to 85 contracting clones showed balanced CD4/CD8; day 15 to 37 expanders favored CD4+.

The CDR3 sequence is 15 residues long. With 4 bases removed from V and 7 bases from J, the gap between germline ends came to 16 bases. In germline, CDR1 is KGHSH, CDR2 LQKENI. The sequenced sample was PBMCs or a T cell subset sorted from them (not recorded which). The receptor comes from an adult woman who had mild COVID-19 (a few samples of this study predate the infection). Cell type and time point are not known. This sequence joins TRBV18 and TRBJ2-2; D is uncertain. The CDR3 spells CASSLGTRRIGELFF. The CDR3 DNA is TGTGCCAGCTCACTGGGAACGCGGCGGATCGGGGAGCTGTTTTTT.